These T cell receptor beta chains were read from a single sample in a study of CD8+ T cells in alopecia areata. Using immunoSEQ multiplex PCR, the repertoire was profiled, and TCRdb retains in-frame clones only, with some absent. The top ten hold approximately 4.3% of the sample, which has roughly 150,000 clones, around 57% seen once. The sample comprised CD4+ T cells sorted from blood. Source of these receptors: a human donor in good health. Each CDR3 is given with its conserved first and last residue. Fields, in order: V gene, clone size, J gene, D gene, CDR3 DNA, CDR3 protein. D genes are given only for firm matches. Some rows mark clone size as missing; the rest say once, few, many or name a class of expanded clone.

V: TRBV30
size: NA
J: TRBJ1-2
D: NA
DNA: TGTGCCATTCGACAGCTCCAGACTTTGAACTATGGCTACACCTTC
CDR3: CAIRQLQTLNYGYTF

V: TRBV29-1
size: few
J: TRBJ1-2
D: TRBD1
DNA: TGCAGCGTCGAGGGACAGGGGATCCCTGGCTACACCTTC
CDR3: CSVEGQGIPGYTF

V: TRBV14
size: NA
J: TRBJ2-7
D: TRBD2
DNA: TGTGCCAGCAGCCTCCAGCGGGAGTTCCCCGAGCAGTACTTC
CDR3: CASSLQREFPEQYF

V: TRBV7-3
size: NA
J: TRBJ2-5
D: NA
DNA: TGTGCCAGCAGCTTAAATTCGGGGGCGCAAGAGACCCAGTACTTC
CDR3: CASSLNSGAQETQYF

V: TRBV7-2
size: few
J: TRBJ1-2
D: NA
DNA: TGTGCCAGCAGGCCGACTGTGGACCGCCTGCCCTATGGCTACACCTTC
CDR3: CASRPTVDRLPYGYTF

V: TRBV30
size: NA
J: TRBJ1-1
D: NA
DNA: TGTGCCTGGAGACAGGAGAGGGACACTGAAGCTTTCTTT
CDR3: CAWRQERDTEAFF

V: TRBV5-1
size: NA
J: TRBJ1-5
D: NA
DNA: TGCGCCAGCAGCTTGGACATAAATCAGCCCCAGCATTTT
CDR3: CASSLDINQPQHF

V: TRBV6-5
size: few
J: TRBJ2-3
D: NA
DNA: TGTGCCAGCAGTTACCACAGGTCGTCTAGCACAGATACGCAGTATTTT
CDR3: CASSYHRSSSTDTQYF

V: TRBV2
size: NA
J: TRBJ2-5
D: NA
DNA: TGTGCCAGCAGGCGGAGCCCCCAAGAGACCCAGTACTTC
CDR3: CASRRSPQETQYF

V: TRBV11-2
size: few
J: TRBJ2-5
D: NA
DNA: TGTGCCAGCAGCTTAGAAGGGGGGGGAGAGACCCAGTACTTC
CDR3: CASSLEGGGETQYF

V: TRBV2
size: many
J: TRBJ1-5
D: TRBD1
DNA: TGTGCCAGCGCACAGGGGGTGAATCAGCCCCAGCATTTT
CDR3: CASAQGVNQPQHF

V: TRBV2
size: NA
J: TRBJ2-5
D: NA
DNA: TGTGCCAGCAGTGAAGTGGCAGGGGGGGAGACCCAGTACTTC
CDR3: CASSEVAGGETQYF

V: TRBV7-9
size: few
J: TRBJ2-1
D: NA
DNA: TGTGCCAGCAGCTTAGACCAGTTCGATGAGCAGTTCTTC
CDR3: CASSLDQFDEQFF

V: TRBV6-1
size: NA
J: TRBJ1-5
D: NA
DNA: TGTGCCAGCAGTGAATCAGGACTAGGCACGGCTCAGCCCCAGCATTTT
CDR3: CASSESGLGTAQPQHF

V: TRBV7-2
size: NA
J: TRBJ2-5
D: NA
DNA: TGTGCCAGCAGCCCTCGGGGGGAGACCCAGTACTTC
CDR3: CASSPRGETQYF

V: TRBV15
size: NA
J: TRBJ1-1
D: NA
DNA: TGTGCCACCAGCAGAGGACCCCGTGAAGCTTTCTTT
CDR3: CATSRGPREAFF

V: TRBV9
size: few
J: TRBJ2-1
D: NA
DNA: TGTGCCAGCAGCAGCTTAGGGGCCTCCTACAATGAGCAGTTCTTC
CDR3: CASSSLGASYNEQFF

V: TRBV5-1
size: NA
J: TRBJ2-5
D: TRBD1
DNA: TGCGCCAGCAGCTCACCGGGACAGGGACAGACCCAGTACTTC
CDR3: CASSSPGQGQTQYF

V: TRBV6-5
size: NA
J: TRBJ2-7
D: NA
DNA: TGTGCCAGCAGTTCTACCGGGGACATGAGATACGAGCAGTACTTC
CDR3: CASSSTGDMRYEQYF

V: TRBV4-2
size: NA
J: TRBJ2-3
D: NA
DNA: TGTGCCAGCAGCCAAGATGGGGCCCTAGCGTCAGATACGCAGTATTTT
CDR3: CASSQDGALASDTQYF

V: TRBV7-2
size: NA
J: TRBJ2-1
D: TRBD2
DNA: TGTGCCAGCAGCAACCCTAGACTAGCGGGAGGAGGGGCCAATGAGCAGTTCTTC
CDR3: CASSNPRLAGGGANEQFF

V: TRBV6-5
size: few
J: TRBJ2-7
D: NA
DNA: TGTTCTCCGGGCCTCAAGGGATACGAGCAGTACTTC
CDR3: CSPGLKGYEQYF

V: TRBV2
size: NA
J: TRBJ2-1
D: TRBD2
DNA: TGTGCCAGCAGGAAGCGGGAGGGCCGATATGAGCAGTTCTTC
CDR3: CASRKREGRYEQFF

V: TRBV7-9
size: once
J: TRBJ2-5
D: NA
DNA: TGTGCCAGCAGCGGGACCCCAGGGGACCAGTACTTC
CDR3: CASSGTPGDQYF

V: TRBV29-1
size: few
J: TRBJ2-1
D: TRBD2
DNA: TGCAGCGTTGAAAGCGGGAGTAGGAATGAGCAGTTCTTC
CDR3: CSVESGSRNEQFF

V: TRBV29-1
size: NA
J: TRBJ1-3
D: TRBD1
DNA: TGCAGCGTCGGGACAGCCTCTGGAAACACCATATATTTT
CDR3: CSVGTASGNTIYF

V: TRBV4-1
size: NA
J: TRBJ2-3
D: NA
DNA: TGCGCCAGCAGCCAAGTGGGGCTCGGGGGAACGCAGTATTTT
CDR3: CASSQVGLGGTQYF

V: TRBV2
size: NA
J: TRBJ1-3
D: NA
DNA: TGTGCCACCAAAGAGAGACGAGGCTCTGGAAACACCATATATTTT
CDR3: CATKERRGSGNTIYF

V: TRBV9
size: NA
J: TRBJ2-5
D: NA
DNA: TGTGCCAGCAGCGCCCGGGCAGCGGAGACCCAGTACTTC
CDR3: CASSARAAETQYF

V: TRBV6-5
size: NA
J: TRBJ2-4
D: TRBD2
DNA: TGTGCCAGCAGTTACACTAGCGGGAGTACGAACATTCAGTACTTC
CDR3: CASSYTSGSTNIQYF

V: TRBV7-2
size: few
J: TRBJ2-7
D: NA
DNA: TGTGCCAGCAGCTCGGGAGCGTTCCCCTACGAGCAGTACTTC
CDR3: CASSSGAFPYEQYF

V: TRBV27
size: NA
J: TRBJ1-5
D: NA
DNA: TGTGCCAGCAGGGATACGGTTAGTCAGCCCCAGCATTTT
CDR3: CASRDTVSQPQHF

V: TRBV27
size: NA
J: TRBJ2-1
D: NA
DNA: TGTGCCAGCCGGGACTCCCTCGCCGGCAAAAGGCAGTTCTTC
CDR3: CASRDSLAGKRQFF

V: TRBV27
size: few
J: TRBJ2-5
D: NA
DNA: TGTGCCAGCAGCCTTGCCAGGGGACGAGAGACCCAGTACTTC
CDR3: CASSLARGRETQYF

V: TRBV15
size: NA
J: TRBJ1-1
D: NA
DNA: TGTGCCACCAGCAGAGATTCGCTAGTCGTAATGGCTTTCTTT
CDR3: CATSRDSLVVMAFF

V: TRBV23-1
size: NA
J: TRBJ2-1
D: NA
DNA: TGCGCCAGGGGACTTTTTTACAATGAGCAGTTCTTC
CDR3: CARGLFYNEQFF

V: TRBV5-1
size: NA
J: TRBJ2-3
D: NA
DNA: TGCGCCAGCAGGTTGAGCACAGATACGCAGTATTTT
CDR3: CASRLSTDTQYF

V: TRBV29-1
size: NA
J: TRBJ2-5
D: NA
DNA: TGCAGCGTTACGCCCCTTTTGGGGAGGCAAGAGACCCAGTACTTC
CDR3: CSVTPLLGRQETQYF

V: TRBV27
size: NA
J: TRBJ1-1
D: NA
DNA: TGTGCCAGCAGTTTGACAGATTTGAATGAAGCTTTCTTT
CDR3: CASSLTDLNEAFF

V: TRBV7-9
size: NA
J: TRBJ1-2
D: NA
DNA: TGTGCCAGCAGCTTAGTATCGGTACCCTATGGCTACACCTTC
CDR3: CASSLVSVPYGYTF

V: TRBV7-8
size: NA
J: TRBJ2-5
D: TRBD2
DNA: TGTGCCAGCAGCAATAGCGGGAGAAGAGAGACCCAGTACTTC
CDR3: CASSNSGRRETQYF

V: TRBV29-1
size: few
J: TRBJ2-1
D: TRBD1
DNA: TGCAGCGTTGAAGGACAGGGACCGCAAAATGAGCAGTTCTTC
CDR3: CSVEGQGPQNEQFF

V: TRBV25-1
size: NA
J: TRBJ2-7
D: TRBD2
DNA: TGTGCCAGCAGTCCTACCGGGACTAGCGGAAAGGCCTACGAGCAGTACTTC
CDR3: CASSPTGTSGKAYEQYF

V: TRBV2
size: NA
J: TRBJ1-5
D: NA
DNA: TGTGCCAGCAGCGGAAGTGGGATTAGTGGCAATCAGCCCCAGCATTTT
CDR3: CASSGSGISGNQPQHF

V: TRBV6-1
size: NA
J: TRBJ2-6
D: NA
DNA: TGTGCCAGCAGGGAGGGGACAACCCAATCCAACGTCCTGACTTTC
CDR3: CASREGTTQSNVLTF

V: TRBV4-2
size: NA
J: TRBJ2-6
D: NA
DNA: TGTGCCAGCAGCCAAGATATCACTTCTGGGGCCAACGTCCTGACTTTC
CDR3: CASSQDITSGANVLTF

V: TRBV29-1
size: NA
J: TRBJ2-3
D: NA
DNA: TGCAGCGTTGGGCCAGATACGCAGTATTTT
CDR3: CSVGPDTQYF

V: TRBV30
size: NA
J: TRBJ2-7
D: NA
DNA: TGTGCCTGGAGTGTAGTGGAACGTGGGCGGGACGAGCAGTACTTC
CDR3: CAWSVVERGRDEQYF

V: TRBV4-1
size: NA
J: TRBJ2-3
D: TRBD2
DNA: TGCGCCAGCAGCCAAGATCCGGCTAGCGGGAGCCATACGCAGTATTTT
CDR3: CASSQDPASGSHTQYF

V: TRBV4-1
size: NA
J: TRBJ2-5
D: NA
DNA: TGCGCCAGCAGCCAAGTGGGGAGCGAGACCCAGTACTTC
CDR3: CASSQVGSETQYF

V: TRBV29-1
size: few
J: TRBJ2-7
D: TRBD1
DNA: TGCAGCGGGAGGACAGGGTCCTACGAGCAGTACTTC
CDR3: CSGRTGSYEQYF

V: TRBV4-1
size: NA
J: TRBJ2-7
D: TRBD2
DNA: TGCGCCAGCAGCCAACCAACTAGCGGGAGATTCACCGAGCAGTACTTC
CDR3: CASSQPTSGRFTEQYF

V: TRBV4-1
size: few
J: TRBJ1-3
D: NA
DNA: TGCGCCAGCAGCCAAGCTTCCGCATACTCTGGAAACACCATATATTTT
CDR3: CASSQASAYSGNTIYF

V: TRBV10-3
size: NA
J: TRBJ2-7
D: NA
DNA: TGTGCCACCCATGGCCTCGGGTGGGGCGAGCAGTACTTC
CDR3: CATHGLGWGEQYF

V: TRBV28
size: NA
J: TRBJ2-3
D: NA
DNA: TGTGCCAGCAGCTTTTCTCGAACGTGGGCAGATACGCAGTATTTT
CDR3: CASSFSRTWADTQYF

V: TRBV4-1
size: NA
J: TRBJ2-7
D: TRBD1
DNA: TGCGCCAGCAGCCGAAGCGCACAGGGGTTGAACGGCTACGAGCAGTACTTC
CDR3: CASSRSAQGLNGYEQYF

V: TRBV30
size: NA
J: TRBJ2-3
D: NA
DNA: TGTGCCTGGAACTTCCAGGGCACAGATACGCAGTATTTT
CDR3: CAWNFQGTDTQYF

V: TRBV6-6
size: NA
J: TRBJ2-7
D: NA
DNA: TGTGCCAGCAGTTACTCGACAGGATCCGAGCAGTACTTC
CDR3: CASSYSTGSEQYF

V: TRBV5-1
size: few
J: TRBJ2-5
D: NA
DNA: TGCGCCAGCAGCTTCCAGGGGTTGGAGACCCAGTACTTC
CDR3: CASSFQGLETQYF

V: TRBV11-1
size: few
J: TRBJ2-1
D: NA
DNA: TGTGCCAGCAGCTTAGGTGACGTGGAGTTCTTC
CDR3: CASSLGDVEFF